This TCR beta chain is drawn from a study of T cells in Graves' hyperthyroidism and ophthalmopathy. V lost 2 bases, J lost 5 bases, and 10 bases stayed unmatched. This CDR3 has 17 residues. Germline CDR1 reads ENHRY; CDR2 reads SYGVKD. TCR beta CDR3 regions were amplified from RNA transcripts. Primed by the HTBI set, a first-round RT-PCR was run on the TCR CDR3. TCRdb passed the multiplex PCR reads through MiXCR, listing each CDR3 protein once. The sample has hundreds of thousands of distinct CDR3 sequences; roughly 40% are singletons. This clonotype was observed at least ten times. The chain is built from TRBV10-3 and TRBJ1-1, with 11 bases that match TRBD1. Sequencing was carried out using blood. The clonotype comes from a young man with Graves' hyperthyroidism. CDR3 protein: CAISEIRGQGADTEAFF. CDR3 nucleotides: TGTGCCATCAGTGAGATAAGAGGACAGGGGGCTGATACTGAAGCTTTCTTT.